This entry describes one T cell receptor beta chain. Its antigen remains unknown. The entry originates in a study of CD8 T cells in ankylosing spondylitis. Whole-study results and caveats: Reports of some motif variants in reactive arthritis synovial fluid and blood predate this one.

The TCR beta libraries were generated through quantitative 5'-RACE incorporating molecular barcodes. TCRdb re-derived calls from the 5' RACE reads in MiXCR, one entry per CDR3 protein. The sample includes roughly 200,000 distinct CDR3 sequences, 13% of them seen just once. Trimming cost V 4 bases and J 12 bases; bases outside gene matches: 7. The CDR3 totals 13 residues. From germline, CDR1 is SEHNR and CDR2 FQNEAQ (reference sequence). The chain employs TRBV7-9 and TRBJ2-1, with 9 positions matching TRBD2. The sequenced sample was blood, either unsorted or a sorted T cell fraction (not recorded which). The TCR comes from a male donor with ankylosing spondylitis or in good health (not recorded which). This chain's CDR3 is CASSSRLAVVQFF. The CDR3 region has the DNA TGTGCCAGCAGCTCCCGACTAGCGGTAGTGCAGTTCTTC.